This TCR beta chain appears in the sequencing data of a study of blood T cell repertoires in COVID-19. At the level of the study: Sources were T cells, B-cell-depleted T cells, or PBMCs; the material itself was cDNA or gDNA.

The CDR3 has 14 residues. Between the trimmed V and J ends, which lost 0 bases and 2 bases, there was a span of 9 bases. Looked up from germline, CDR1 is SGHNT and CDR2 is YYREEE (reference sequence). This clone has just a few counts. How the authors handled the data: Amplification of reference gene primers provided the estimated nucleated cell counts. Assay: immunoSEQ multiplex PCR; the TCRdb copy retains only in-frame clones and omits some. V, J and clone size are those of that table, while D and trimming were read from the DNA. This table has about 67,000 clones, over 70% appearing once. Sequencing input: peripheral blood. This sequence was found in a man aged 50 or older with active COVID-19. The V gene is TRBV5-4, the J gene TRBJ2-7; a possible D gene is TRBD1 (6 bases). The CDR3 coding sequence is TGTGCCAGCAGCTTGGGGACAGACACCTACGAGCAGTACTTC. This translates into CASSLGTDTYEQYF.